This TCR beta chain was profiled in a study of blood T cell repertoires in COVID-19. As for the study in general: Material from acute and convalescent COVID-19 was sourced from the United States, Italy and Spain.

This clone was seen once. Recruited during active infection, patients (from Seattle) were subsequently followed longitudinally. The CDR3 is made up of 14 amino acids. The germline CDR1 and CDR2 sequences are SGHNT and YENEEA. Unmatched junction bases numbered 3, after V lost 5 bases and J lost 3 bases. Repertoires were generated with immunoSEQ multiplex PCR, while TCRdb's copy carries only in-frame clones and drops some. This table holds a few hundred thousand clones, roughly 90% found once. The sequenced material came from peripheral blood. The sequence was obtained from a man aged 50-59 years with COVID-19, enrolled during active disease. V and J are TRBV11-3 and TRBJ2-1; 8 bases are shared with TRBD2. The CDR3 here is CASSPTSGYNEQFF. Here the CDR3 DNA reads TGTGCCAGCAGCCCAACTAGCGGCTACAATGAGCAGTTCTTC.